One and the same sample provided the 17 T cell receptor beta chains below, sequenced in a study of control samples from healthy donors and cancer patients (dated by TCRdb to 2020 to 2021). The library was made by the immunoSEQ multiplex PCR assay. The source is immuneACCESS, and TCRdb retained only in-frame sequences with V and J called. Part of the clones is not carried over; for the studies checked, unresolved V genes explain less than half of this, and the remainder is unexplained. The sample table records some 49,000 clones; 70% to 90% of these occur just once. The top ten constitute approximately 2.6% of the sample. Sequencing was done on a sample of PBMCs. The receptor source for this set is a woman between 45 and 60 years old with lung cancer.

The V and J genes are TRBV6-5 and TRBJ1-6; the D is unclear. V was clipped by 0 bases and J by 5 bases, with 5 bases between them. CDR1 MNHEY and CDR2 SVGAGI come from the germline V gene. This CDR3 is 14 amino acids long. The CDR3 reads CASSYSVNNSPLHF. The CDR3 coding sequence is TGTGCCAGCAGTTACTCGGTGAATAATTCACCCCTCCACTTT.

V usage is TRBV18 and J usage is TRBJ1-4; D not certain. The V end lost 0 bases, the J end lost 3 bases, and 11 bases lay between the germline ends. This CDR3 is built from 16 residues. Germline V gene sequence: CDR1 KGHSH, CDR2 LQKENI. CDR3 nucleotides: TGTGCCAGCTCACCACCGAACCCGGACTCTAATGAAAAACTGTTTTTT. Its translation: CASSPPNPDSNEKLFF.

The genes are TRBV10-3 and TRBJ1-3; D unclear. Trimming took 4 bases from V and 0 from J, leaving 10 bases between them. The germline V gene has CDR1 ENHRY and CDR2 SYGVKD. The CDR3 spans 15 residues. The CDR3 sequence: CAISADASSGNTIYF. The CDR3 coding sequence is TGTGCCATCAGTGCAGACGCCAGCTCTGGAAACACCATATATTTT.

As DNA, the CDR3 is TGTGCCAGCAGCTCCTGGCCCCGGGCTGGCGGCACCGGGGAGCTGTTTTTT. Translating gives CASSSWPRAGGTGELFF. The J gene is TRBJ2-2, the V gene TRBV7-2; D is undetermined. CDR3 size: 17 residues. With 4 bases removed from V and 4 bases from J, the gap between germline ends came to 19 bases. Germline-derived CDR1 and CDR2 are SGHTA and FQGNSA.

This chain connects TRBV27 to TRBJ1-2, with 7 bases identical to TRBD1. V trimming: 3 bases; J trimming: 1 base; junction bases outside the gene matches: 2. CDR1 is MNHEY, CDR2 SMNVEV, per germline (reference sequence). This CDR3 region has 14 residues. Written as DNA, the CDR3 is TGTGCCAGCAGTTTGGACAGGTTTAACTATGGCTACACCTTC. As protein: CASSLDRFNYGYTF.

The rearrangement uses TRBV15 and TRBJ1-1; D remains unclear. This CDR3 is 11 amino acids long. Trimming stripped 4 bases from V and 8 bases from J, with 8 bases between. Germline CDR1 reads LNHNV; CDR2 reads YYDKDF (reference sequence). For the CDR3, the DNA is TGTGCCACCAGCAATCGATTGGAAGCTTTCTTT. Translated, it gives CATSNRLEAFF.

The chain carries TRBV10-3 and TRBJ2-1, with a possible D match to TRBD2 (6 bases). Trimming stripped 6 bases from V and 4 bases from J, with 16 bases between. Germline CDR1 reads ENHRY; CDR2 reads SYGVKD. The CDR3 is made up of 15 amino acids. The CDR3 protein is CAIRIRDSIYNEQFF. Here the CDR3 DNA reads TGTGCCATCAGGATCCGGGACTCTATTTACAATGAGCAGTTCTTC.

This rearrangement joins TRBV4-3 to TRBJ1-5; no clear D. The CDR3 covers 15 residues. The germline V and J ends were trimmed by 0 bases and 0 bases, with 6 bases remaining between them. Germline assignment: CDR1 LGHNA and CDR2 YSLEER. CDR3 sequence: CASSQDRDSNQPQHF. The CDR3 nucleotides are TGCGCCAGCAGCCAAGATAGGGATAGCAATCAGCCCCAGCATTTT.

This chain joins TRBV2 and TRBJ1-3; TRBD1 agrees at 7 bases. V lost 7 bases to trimming and J lost 1 base; unmatched junction nucleotides: 4. The CDR3 length is 14 residues. Germline V gene sequence: CDR1 SNHLY, CDR2 FYNNEI. CDR3 protein: CASNQQGSGNTIYF. CDR3 DNA sequence: TGTGCCAGCAACCAACAGGGGTCTGGAAACACCATATATTTT.

V gene TRBV9 combines with J gene TRBJ1-1; D is unclear. The CDR3 runs 14 residues. Looked up from germline, CDR1 is SGDLS and CDR2 is YYNGEE. The V end lost 0 bases, the J end lost 5 bases, and 11 bases lay between the germline ends. The CDR3 loop is CASSVEPGITEAFF. DNA for the CDR3: TGTGCCAGCAGCGTAGAGCCGGGGATAACTGAAGCTTTCTTT.

The CDR3 loop reads CASSQDRIRAFF. The CDR3 nucleotides are TGTGCCAGCAGCCAAGACAGAATACGAGCTTTCTTT. The chain carries TRBV14 and TRBJ1-1; no reliable D call. The CDR3 sequence is 12 residues long. Trimming left V 0 bases short and J 10 bases short, with 9 bases between. Germline CDR1 is SGHDN and CDR2 is FVKESK.

The chain joins TRBV5-1 to TRBJ1-4; 9 bases map to TRBD1. V lost 4 bases to trimming and J lost 4 bases; unmatched junction nucleotides: 8. The CDR3 spans 16 residues. CDR1 is SGHRS, CDR2 YFSETQ, per germline. The CDR3 here is CASSLGQGYLNEKLFF. In DNA form, the CDR3 reads TGCGCCAGCAGCCTGGGACAGGGTTACCTTAATGAAAAACTGTTTTTT.

This clone was detected only a few times. The chain carries TRBV10-3 and TRBJ1-4; D unresolved. The CDR3 is 14 residues long. Trimming took off 4 bases at V and 0 bases at J, with 6 bases between the two ends. The germline V gene has CDR1 ENHRY and CDR2 SYGVKD. The CDR3 sequence is CAISATSTNEKLFF. The CDR3, as DNA: TGTGCCATCAGTGCGACCTCAACTAATGAAAAACTGTTTTTT.

This clone was observed a single time. The V gene is TRBV5-6, the J gene TRBJ1-2, with 7 positions matching TRBD1. V dropped 4 bases and J dropped 2; count of bases not matched to a gene: 8. The CDR3 has 15 residues. From germline, CDR1 is SGHDT and CDR2 YYEEEE. This chain's CDR3 is CASSPRDSKNYGYTF. In DNA, the CDR3 is TGTGCCAGCAGCCCCCGGGACAGCAAAAACTATGGCTACACCTTC.

This clone was recorded once. The chain recombines TRBV18 with TRBJ2-5, with D unresolved. CDR1 and CDR2 (germline): KGHSH, LQKENI. The CDR3 sequence is 14 residues long. The V gene lost 2 bases and the J gene lost 2 bases, with 9 bases spanning the gap. CDR3 sequence reads: CASSPGSIQETQYF. Here the CDR3 DNA reads TGTGCCAGCTCACCAGGGTCAATTCAAGAGACCCAGTACTTC.

Only one count was recorded for this clone. This chain uses TRBV7-3 with TRBJ1-2; a possible D gene is TRBD1 (5 bases). V shed 5 bases and J shed 5 bases, with 15 bases lying between them. This CDR3 has 14 amino acids. The germline gives CDR1 SGHTA, CDR2 FQGTGA. CDR3 bases: TGTGCCAGCAGCCCAACACAGGAGCCTTATGGCTACACCTTC. Its translation is CASSPTQEPYGYTF.

This rearrangement joins TRBV6-4 to TRBJ1-2; TRBD1 might be the D (6 bases). This CDR3 spans 14 amino acids. V lost 4 bases and J lost 4, with 13 bases in between. From germline, CDR1 is MRHNA and CDR2 SNTAGT. Here the CDR3 DNA reads TGTGCCAGCAGTGCCTCGGGAGGGGGCTATGGCTACACCTTC. Its protein is CASSASGGGYGYTF.